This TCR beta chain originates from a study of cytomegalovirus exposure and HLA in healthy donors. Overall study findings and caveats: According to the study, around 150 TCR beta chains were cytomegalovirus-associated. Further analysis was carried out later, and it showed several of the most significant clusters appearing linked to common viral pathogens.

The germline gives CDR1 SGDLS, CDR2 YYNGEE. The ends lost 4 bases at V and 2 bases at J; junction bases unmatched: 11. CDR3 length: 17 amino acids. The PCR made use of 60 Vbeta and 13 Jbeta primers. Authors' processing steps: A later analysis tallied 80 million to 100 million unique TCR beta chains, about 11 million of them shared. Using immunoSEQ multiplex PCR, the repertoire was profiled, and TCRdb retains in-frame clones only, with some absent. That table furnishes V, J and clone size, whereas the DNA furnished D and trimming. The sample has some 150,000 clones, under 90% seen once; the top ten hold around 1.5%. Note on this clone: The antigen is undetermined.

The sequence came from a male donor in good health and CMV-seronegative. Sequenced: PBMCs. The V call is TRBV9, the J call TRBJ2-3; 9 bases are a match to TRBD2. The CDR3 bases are TGTGCCAGCAGCCCCCGATGGCTAGCGGGGAACACAGATACGCAGTATTTT. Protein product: CASSPRWLAGNTDTQYF.